This record concerns one T cell receptor beta chain sequence. Antigen specificity is unknown. The sample originates from a study of cytomegalovirus exposure and HLA in healthy donors. Overall study: Of the donors genotyped, a few hundred in all, over 80% fell in the Caucasian-associated ancestry cluster. Study results and caveats: A later analysis linked a missense variant in DCLRE1C to the trimming of TCR beta V and J genes. Compared with the roughly 700-donor mean, an Asian-associated ancestry cluster reportedly had fewer N-insertions, according to a later analysis.

Primers for the PCR totalled 60 Vbeta and 13 Jbeta. Repertoires were generated with immunoSEQ multiplex PCR, while TCRdb's copy carries only in-frame clones and drops some. The table has fewer than 150,000 clones, less than 85% seen once. While unrecorded immune exposures were likely, the donors were nominally healthy when sampled. This clonotype originated in a man between 40 and 49 years old in good health and CMV-seropositive. Sequencing input: PBMCs.

In DNA form, the CDR3 reads TGTGCCAGCAGTGAACATACAGGGAGTGGCAACATTCAGTACTTC. Its protein product is CASSEHTGSGNIQYF. The genes are TRBV2 and TRBJ2-4, with a possible D match to TRBD1 (6 bases). Germline lookup yields CDR1 SNHLY and CDR2 FYNNEI. This CDR3 is 15 amino acids long. V shed 2 bases and J shed 7 bases, with 15 bases lying between them. Using reference TRBV2 and TRBJ2-4 for the parts outside the CDR3, the full variable domain is EPEVTQTPSHQVTQMGQEVILRCVPISNHLYFYWYRQILGQKVEFLVSFYNNEISEKSEIFDDQFSVERPDGSNFTLKIRSTKLEDSAMYFCASSEHTGSGNIQYFGAGTRLSVL.